A selection of T cell receptor beta chains follows, all from one sample in a study of beta chain features in type 1 diabetes. TCRdb's copy holds only in-frame clones and misses some; the assay was immunoSEQ multiplex PCR. The sample has about 180,000 clones; about 13% are singletons. The sequencing input was central memory CD4+ T cells from blood. These TCRs come from a woman between 18 and 30 years old in good health. The CDR3 runs from the conserved cysteine through the conserved F or W. Each record gives: CDR3 protein, CDR3 DNA, V gene, clone size, D gene, J gene. A D gene is named only where the DNA matches it firmly. Size is omitted from some rows. Given values are once, few, many or a class for expanded clones.

CDR3aa: CASSLDRVTEAFF
CDR3nt: TGTGCCAGCAGCTTAGACAGGGTCACTGAAGCTTTCTTT
v_gene: TRBV13
abundance: few
d_gene: NA
j_gene: TRBJ1-1

CDR3aa: CSVGRGRQETQYF
CDR3nt: TGCAGCGTCGGCCGCGGGAGACAGGAGACCCAGTACTTC
v_gene: TRBV29-1
abundance: few
d_gene: TRBD2
j_gene: TRBJ2-5

CDR3aa: CASREQGGYGYTF
CDR3nt: TGTGCCAGCAGGGAACAGGGGGGTTATGGCTACACCTTC
v_gene: TRBV6-5
abundance: few
d_gene: TRBD1
j_gene: TRBJ1-2

CDR3aa: CASRSPSARDNEQFF
CDR3nt: TGTGCCAGCAGGTCCCCTAGCGCTCGAGACAATGAGCAGTTCTTC
v_gene: TRBV7-2
abundance: few
d_gene: NA
j_gene: TRBJ2-1

CDR3aa: CASSLAGQARRGEQYF
CDR3nt: TGCGCCAGCAGCTTGGCCGGACAGGCCCGCCGAGGGGAGCAGTACTTC
v_gene: TRBV5-1
abundance: NA
d_gene: TRBD1
j_gene: TRBJ2-7

CDR3aa: CASSSASGGQETQYF
CDR3nt: TGTGCCAGCAGTTCGGCTAGCGGGGGACAAGAGACCCAGTACTTC
v_gene: TRBV2
abundance: NA
d_gene: TRBD2
j_gene: TRBJ2-5

CDR3aa: CASSQDADYFTYNEQFF
CDR3nt: TGCGCCAGCAGCCAAGACGCAGATTATTTCACGTACAATGAGCAGTTCTTC
v_gene: TRBV4-3
abundance: few
d_gene: NA
j_gene: TRBJ2-1

CDR3aa: CASSLGGTVKTNTGELFF
CDR3nt: TGTGCCAGCAGCTTGGGTGGGACTGTTAAAACGAACACCGGGGAGCTGTTTTTT
v_gene: TRBV5-8
abundance: NA
d_gene: NA
j_gene: TRBJ2-2

CDR3aa: CASSPPQAADTQYF
CDR3nt: TGTGCCAGCAGCCCCCCACAGGCCGCAGATACGCAGTATTTT
v_gene: TRBV7-6
abundance: NA
d_gene: NA
j_gene: TRBJ2-3

CDR3aa: CASSLPRNTEAFF
CDR3nt: TGTGCCAGCAGTCTCCCCCGGAACACTGAAGCTTTCTTT
v_gene: TRBV6-6
abundance: NA
d_gene: NA
j_gene: TRBJ1-1

CDR3aa: CASSVGRESNYGYTF
CDR3nt: TGTGCCAGCAGCGTAGGAAGGGAGTCTAACTATGGCTACACCTTC
v_gene: TRBV9
abundance: many
d_gene: NA
j_gene: TRBJ1-2

CDR3aa: CSVDWDTDSYNYGYTF
CDR3nt: TGCAGCGTTGATTGGGACACGGACAGCTATAACTATGGCTACACCTTC
v_gene: TRBV29-1
abundance: few
d_gene: NA
j_gene: TRBJ1-2

CDR3aa: CASSVRDRGFIGEFF
CDR3nt: TGTGCCAGCAGTGTCAGAGACAGGGGATTCATTGGGGAGTTCTTC
v_gene: TRBV2
abundance: NA
d_gene: TRBD1
j_gene: TRBJ2-1

CDR3aa: CASSPLAGETQYF
CDR3nt: TGTGCCAGCTCACCACTCGCGGGGGAGACCCAGTACTTC
v_gene: TRBV18
abundance: few
d_gene: NA
j_gene: TRBJ2-5

CDR3aa: CASGFTSGYSGANVLTF
CDR3nt: TGTGCTAGTGGTTTTACTAGCGGCTACTCTGGGGCCAACGTCCTGACTTTC
v_gene: TRBV12-5
abundance: NA
d_gene: TRBD2
j_gene: TRBJ2-6

CDR3aa: CASKQGRNTGELFF
CDR3nt: TGTGCCAGCAAGCAGGGTCGGAACACCGGGGAGCTGTTTTTT
v_gene: TRBV2
abundance: NA
d_gene: NA
j_gene: TRBJ2-2

CDR3aa: CASSPGQNSNQPQHF
CDR3nt: TGTGCCAGCTCACCAGGGCAGAATAGCAATCAGCCCCAGCATTTT
v_gene: TRBV18
abundance: NA
d_gene: NA
j_gene: TRBJ1-5

CDR3aa: CASSVSTGGRDTQYF
CDR3nt: TGTGCCAGCAGTGTGTCGACGGGTGGAAGGGATACGCAGTATTTT
v_gene: TRBV6-4
abundance: NA
d_gene: NA
j_gene: TRBJ2-3

CDR3aa: CASSDGDLPQKLFF
CDR3nt: TGTGCCAGCAGCGACGGCGACTTACCCCAAAAACTGTTTTTT
v_gene: TRBV7-9
abundance: NA
d_gene: NA
j_gene: TRBJ1-4

CDR3aa: CSVQFVLGQSGYTF
CDR3nt: TGCAGCGTTCAATTTGTCTTGGGGCAGAGCGGCTACACCTTC
v_gene: TRBV29-1
abundance: few
d_gene: NA
j_gene: TRBJ1-2

CDR3aa: CASSPRTSGSSGTDTQYF
CDR3nt: TGCGCCAGCAGCCCGCGGACTAGCGGGAGTTCCGGCACAGATACGCAGTATTTT
v_gene: TRBV5-1
abundance: few
d_gene: TRBD2
j_gene: TRBJ2-3

CDR3aa: CASSQAGIGTQNEQFF
CDR3nt: TGCGCCAGCAGCCAGGCAGGTATCGGGACACAGAATGAGCAGTTCTTC
v_gene: TRBV4-1
abundance: few
d_gene: NA
j_gene: TRBJ2-1

CDR3aa: CATKDRGYEQYF
CDR3nt: TGTGCCACAAAGGACAGGGGCTACGAGCAGTACTTC
v_gene: TRBV2
abundance: NA
d_gene: TRBD1
j_gene: TRBJ2-7

CDR3aa: CASSQLNRGNTEAFF
CDR3nt: TGTGCCAGCAGCCAACTGAACAGGGGAAACACTGAAGCTTTCTTT
v_gene: TRBV28
abundance: NA
d_gene: TRBD1
j_gene: TRBJ1-1

CDR3aa: CASSLTTGGFSSYEQYF
CDR3nt: TGTGCCAGCAGCCTTACCACGGGGGGATTTAGCTCCTACGAGCAGTACTTC
v_gene: TRBV5-5
abundance: NA
d_gene: TRBD2
j_gene: TRBJ2-7

CDR3aa: CASSPPSVSYEQYF
CDR3nt: TGTGCCAGCTCACCACCGTCGGTCTCCTACGAGCAGTACTTC
v_gene: TRBV18
abundance: NA
d_gene: NA
j_gene: TRBJ2-7

CDR3aa: CASSAQLQGEKLFF
CDR3nt: TGCGCCAGCAGCGCGCAATTACAGGGGGAAAAACTGTTTTTT
v_gene: TRBV4-3
abundance: NA
d_gene: TRBD1
j_gene: TRBJ1-4

CDR3aa: CASSTVMSRQYGYTF
CDR3nt: TGTGCCAGTAGTACTGTTATGTCCCGTCAGTATGGCTACACCTTC
v_gene: TRBV19
abundance: NA
d_gene: NA
j_gene: TRBJ1-2

CDR3aa: CASSRQSNQPQHF
CDR3nt: TGTGCCAGCAGCCGACAGAGTAATCAGCCCCAGCATTTT
v_gene: TRBV7-2
abundance: NA
d_gene: NA
j_gene: TRBJ1-5

CDR3aa: CASSGLTDTQYF
CDR3nt: TGTGCCAGTAGTGGGCTCACAGATACGCAGTATTTT
v_gene: TRBV19
abundance: few
d_gene: NA
j_gene: TRBJ2-3

CDR3aa: CSVAPLSITYNEQFF
CDR3nt: TGCAGCGTTGCCCCGCTTAGTATTACCTACAATGAGCAGTTCTTC
v_gene: TRBV29-1
abundance: NA
d_gene: NA
j_gene: TRBJ2-1

CDR3aa: CASSLVVGGGKYEQYF
CDR3nt: TGTGCCAGCAGCTTAGTCGTTGGGGGAGGGAAATACGAGCAGTACTTC
v_gene: TRBV7-2
abundance: NA
d_gene: TRBD2
j_gene: TRBJ2-7

CDR3aa: CASSSGDRAFGELFF
CDR3nt: TGTGCCAGCAGTTCCGGGGATAGGGCTTTTGGGGAGCTGTTTTTT
v_gene: TRBV28
abundance: NA
d_gene: NA
j_gene: TRBJ2-2

CDR3aa: CASRDGTGLYGYTF
CDR3nt: TGTGCCAGCAGGGACGGGACAGGTCTCTATGGCTACACCTTC
v_gene: TRBV28
abundance: NA
d_gene: TRBD1
j_gene: TRBJ1-2

CDR3aa: CASREHLDRFVKNIQYF
CDR3nt: TGTGCCAGCAGAGAACACCTCGACAGATTTGTCAAAAACATTCAGTACTTC
v_gene: TRBV6-1
abundance: NA
d_gene: NA
j_gene: TRBJ2-4

CDR3aa: CASSPGHTNYEQYF
CDR3nt: TGTGCCAGCAGCCCGGGACACACTAACTACGAGCAGTACTTC
v_gene: TRBV13
abundance: few
d_gene: NA
j_gene: TRBJ2-7

CDR3aa: CASSSSGVGSYEQYF
CDR3nt: TGCGCCAGCAGCTCTAGCGGGGTCGGCTCCTACGAGCAGTACTTC
v_gene: TRBV5-1
abundance: few
d_gene: TRBD2
j_gene: TRBJ2-7

CDR3aa: CASSQDSSGSYEQYF
CDR3nt: TGTGCCAGCAGCCAAGACTCTAGCGGGTCCTACGAGCAGTACTTC
v_gene: TRBV7-2
abundance: NA
d_gene: TRBD2
j_gene: TRBJ2-7

CDR3aa: CSVAHPGTGRHEQYF
CDR3nt: TGCAGCGTTGCCCACCCCGGGACAGGGCGACACGAGCAGTACTTC
v_gene: TRBV29-1
abundance: few
d_gene: TRBD1
j_gene: TRBJ2-7

CDR3aa: CSVEGDRTYEQYF
CDR3nt: TGCAGCGTTGAAGGGGACAGAACCTACGAGCAGTACTTC
v_gene: TRBV29-1
abundance: NA
d_gene: TRBD1
j_gene: TRBJ2-7

CDR3aa: CASSQEGTGATEAFF
CDR3nt: TGCGCCAGCAGCCAAGAGGGGACAGGGGCAACTGAAGCTTTCTTT
v_gene: TRBV4-1
abundance: NA
d_gene: TRBD1
j_gene: TRBJ1-1

CDR3aa: CAWRQGREAFF
CDR3nt: TGTGCCTGGAGACAGGGAAGGGAAGCTTTCTTT
v_gene: TRBV30
abundance: NA
d_gene: NA
j_gene: TRBJ1-1

CDR3aa: CASSRGQGARQYF
CDR3nt: TGTGCCAGCAGCCGGGGACAGGGGGCGCGACAGTACTTC
v_gene: TRBV14
abundance: NA
d_gene: TRBD1
j_gene: TRBJ2-7

CDR3aa: CSVEAGQETQYF
CDR3nt: TGCAGCGTTGAGGCAGGGCAAGAGACCCAGTACTTC
v_gene: TRBV29-1
abundance: NA
d_gene: NA
j_gene: TRBJ2-5

CDR3aa: CASSAAGEWETQYF
CDR3nt: TGTGCCAGCAGTGCAGCGGGAGAGTGGGAGACCCAGTACTTC
v_gene: TRBV27
abundance: few
d_gene: TRBD2
j_gene: TRBJ2-5

CDR3aa: CASSFKGMGTEAFF
CDR3nt: TGCGCCAGCAGCTTCAAGGGGATGGGCACTGAAGCTTTCTTT
v_gene: TRBV5-1
abundance: NA
d_gene: NA
j_gene: TRBJ1-1

CDR3aa: CASARGSGETQYF
CDR3nt: TGTGCCAGCGCGAGGGGGAGCGGAGAGACCCAGTACTTC
v_gene: TRBV5-4
abundance: NA
d_gene: NA
j_gene: TRBJ2-5

CDR3aa: CSVAPGAGANVLTF
CDR3nt: TGCAGCGTTGCTCCAGGGGCTGGGGCCAACGTCCTGACTTTC
v_gene: TRBV29-1
abundance: NA
d_gene: NA
j_gene: TRBJ2-6

CDR3aa: CASPLTSGRPGELFF
CDR3nt: TGTGCCAGCCCTCTTACTAGCGGGAGACCCGGGGAGCTGTTTTTT
v_gene: TRBV6-4
abundance: NA
d_gene: TRBD2
j_gene: TRBJ2-2

CDR3aa: CSVAKREEYEQYF
CDR3nt: TGCAGCGTTGCCAAGCGGGAGGAGTACGAGCAGTACTTC
v_gene: TRBV29-1
abundance: few
d_gene: TRBD2
j_gene: TRBJ2-7

CDR3aa: CASSLDRDRGRVTEAFF
CDR3nt: TGCGCCAGCAGCTTGGATCGGGACAGGGGGCGGGTTACTGAAGCTTTCTTT
v_gene: TRBV5-1
abundance: NA
d_gene: TRBD1
j_gene: TRBJ1-1

CDR3aa: CASRLTGGTTEAFF
CDR3nt: TGCGCCAGCAGACTTACAGGGGGGACCACTGAAGCTTTCTTT
v_gene: TRBV23-1
abundance: few
d_gene: TRBD1
j_gene: TRBJ1-1

CDR3aa: CASSLESSATYEQYF
CDR3nt: TGTGCCAGCAGCCTCGAAAGTAGCGCCACCTACGAGCAGTACTTC
v_gene: TRBV11-1
abundance: NA
d_gene: NA
j_gene: TRBJ2-7

CDR3aa: CSAVNQGGYEQYF
CDR3nt: TGCAGCGCAGTCAACCAGGGGGGCTACGAGCAGTACTTC
v_gene: TRBV29-1
abundance: many
d_gene: NA
j_gene: TRBJ2-7

CDR3aa: CSVSRDNYEQYF
CDR3nt: TGCAGCGTCAGCCGGGACAACTACGAGCAGTACTTC
v_gene: TRBV29-1
abundance: NA
d_gene: NA
j_gene: TRBJ2-7

CDR3aa: CAAEDRGSNQPQHF
CDR3nt: TGTGCCGCCGAAGACAGGGGATCCAATCAGCCCCAGCATTTT
v_gene: TRBV19
abundance: NA
d_gene: TRBD1
j_gene: TRBJ1-5

CDR3aa: CSVTGVKGRMAKNTEAFF
CDR3nt: TGCAGCGTGACAGGGGTGAAGGGGAGAATGGCGAAGAACACTGAAGCTTTCTTT
v_gene: TRBV29-1
abundance: few
d_gene: TRBD1
j_gene: TRBJ1-1

CDR3aa: CASSDLRTSGASYEQYF
CDR3nt: TGTGCCAGCAGTGACTTAAGGACTAGCGGCGCTTCCTACGAGCAGTACTTC
v_gene: TRBV6-1
abundance: few
d_gene: TRBD2
j_gene: TRBJ2-7

CDR3aa: CASSDWTGGNYGYTF
CDR3nt: TGTGCCAGCAGCGACTGGACAGGGGGCAACTATGGCTACACCTTC
v_gene: TRBV7-8
abundance: NA
d_gene: TRBD1
j_gene: TRBJ1-2

CDR3aa: CASRRRPGQGSEQYF
CDR3nt: TGTGCCAGCAGGCGCCGGCCGGGACAGGGATCCGAGCAGTACTTC
v_gene: TRBV6-5
abundance: NA
d_gene: TRBD1
j_gene: TRBJ2-7